One and the same sample provided the 9 T cell receptor beta chains below, sequenced in a study of Graves' ophthalmopathy and Graves' hyperthyroidism. Transcripts of RNA were the source for amplifying TCR beta CDR3 regions. First-round RT-PCR used HTBI primers; second-round multiplex PCR followed. TCRdb redid the calling of the multiplex PCR reads with MiXCR, one entry per CDR3 protein. The sample has about 1.2 million distinct CDR3 sequences; roughly 35% are singletons. The sequencing input was peripheral blood or thyroid tissue (not recorded which). These receptors came from an adult man with Graves' hyperthyroidism.

The count of this clonotype is one. This chain links TRBV10-2 with TRBJ2-7; 7 bases map to TRBD1. The CDR3 loop spans 11 amino acids. J was trimmed by 7 bases and V by 11 bases; bases with no gene match: 8. Germline values: CDR1 WSHSY, CDR2 SAAADI. The CDR3 DNA sequence: TGCGCCCTCTCGGCAGGGGGTGAGCAGTACTTC. It encodes CALSAGGEQYF.

The chain has TRBV28 and TRBJ2-7, with 12 bases fitting TRBD1. J was trimmed by 4 bases and V by 5 bases; bases with no gene match: 6. This CDR3 contains 15 residues. Per the germline V gene, CDR1 is MDHEN and CDR2 is SYDVKM. CDR3 sequence reads: CASSTGTGGWYEQYF. Here the CDR3 DNA reads TGTGCCAGCAGTACCGGGACAGGGGGCTGGTACGAGCAGTACTTC.

The J gene is TRBJ1-5, the V gene TRBV2; D gene unclear. Per germline, CDR1 SNHLY and CDR2 FYNNEI. V shed 2 bases and J shed 8 bases, with 13 bases lying between them. There are 14 residues in the CDR3. The CDR3 DNA is TGTGCCAGCAGTGAATCTTTTCTCAGGAAGCCCCAGCATTTT. Translation: CASSESFLRKPQHF.

The table lists this clonotype with many counts. The genes are TRBV10-3 and TRBJ1-5; D is undetermined. The CDR3 loop spans 13 amino acids. Per the germline V gene, CDR1 is ENHRY and CDR2 is SYGVKD. Trimming removed 4 bases from V and 2 bases from J, with 6 bases in between. CDR3 loop: CAISGGGNQPQHF. CDR3 DNA sequence: TGTGCCATCAGTGGGGGTGGCAATCAGCCCCAGCATTTT.

Regarding this clonotype: A much larger clone lies one base from this, so it may be a read error. This chain uses TRBV5-1 with TRBJ1-5; D unclear. Deletions cut 1 base from V and 6 bases from J, with 14 bases between. The CDR3 spans 15 residues. Germline CDR1 is SGHRS and CDR2 is YFSETQ. The CDR3 loop is CASSLSEREGQPQHF. Here the CDR3 DNA reads TGCGCCAGCAGCTTGAGTGAAAGGGAGGGTCAGCCCCAGCATTTT.

The V call is TRBV6-5, the J call TRBJ1-1; no clear D. Germline V gives CDR1 MNHEY, CDR2 SVGAGI. The CDR3 is 13 amino acids. Trimming took off 5 bases at V and 4 bases at J, with 11 bases between the two ends. The CDR3 sequence is CASSRVRSTEAFF. CDR3 DNA: TGTGCCAGCAGTAGGGTCCGGAGCACTGAAGCTTTCTTT.

This clonotype appeared many times. CDR3: CAISRDRGSYEQYF. The CDR3 DNA reads as TGTGCCATCAGTCGGGACAGGGGATCCTACGAGCAGTACTTC. The genes are TRBV10-3 and TRBJ2-7; 10 bases map to TRBD1. Germline-derived CDR1 and CDR2 are ENHRY and SYGVKD. The V segment lost 5 bases and the J segment 1 base; nucleotides outside the gene matches: 2. This CDR3 spans 14 amino acids.

As to this clonotype: The CDR3 does not end in the conserved phenylalanine or tryptophan, so this is likely a read error. The chain employs TRBV20-1 and TRBJ2-7, with a possible D match to TRBD2 (5 bases). Trimming stripped 2 bases from V and 2 bases from J, with 13 bases between. The germline V gene has CDR1 DFQATT and CDR2 SNEGSKA (reference sequence). This CDR3 spans 14 amino acids. DNA for the CDR3: TGCAGTGCTAGAACCAGGAGGACCACCTACGAGCAGTACCTC. Encoded protein: CSARTRRTTYEQYL.

Concerning this clonotype itself: A much larger clone lies a single base off, so this may be a read error. The chain is built from TRBV12-3 or TRBV12-4 and TRBJ2-5, with D uncertain. The CDR3 contains 12 residues. The V end lost 5 bases, the J end lost 7 bases, and 11 bases lay between the germline ends. CDR3 coding DNA: TGTGCCAGCAGTCTCAACAGTTGGACCCAGTACTTC. This sequence encodes CASSLNSWTQYF.